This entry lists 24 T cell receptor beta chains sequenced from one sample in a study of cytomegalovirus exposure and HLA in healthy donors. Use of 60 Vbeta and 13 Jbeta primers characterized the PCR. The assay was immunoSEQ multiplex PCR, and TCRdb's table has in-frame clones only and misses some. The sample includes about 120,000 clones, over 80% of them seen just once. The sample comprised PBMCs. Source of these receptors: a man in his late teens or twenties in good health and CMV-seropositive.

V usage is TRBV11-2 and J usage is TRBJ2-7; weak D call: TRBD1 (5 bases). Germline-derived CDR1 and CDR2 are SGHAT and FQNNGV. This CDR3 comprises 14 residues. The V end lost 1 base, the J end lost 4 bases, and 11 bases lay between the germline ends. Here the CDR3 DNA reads TGTGCCAGCAGCTTAGTGGAAAGGGGTTACGAGCAGTACTTC. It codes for CASSLVERGYEQYF.

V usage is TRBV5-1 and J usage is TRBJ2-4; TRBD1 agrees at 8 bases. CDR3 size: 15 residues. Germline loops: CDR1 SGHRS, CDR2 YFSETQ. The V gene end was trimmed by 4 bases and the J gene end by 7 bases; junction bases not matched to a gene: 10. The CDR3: CASSRAGTGGNIQYF. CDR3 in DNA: TGCGCCAGCAGCCGCGCCGGGACAGGCGGGAACATTCAGTACTTC.

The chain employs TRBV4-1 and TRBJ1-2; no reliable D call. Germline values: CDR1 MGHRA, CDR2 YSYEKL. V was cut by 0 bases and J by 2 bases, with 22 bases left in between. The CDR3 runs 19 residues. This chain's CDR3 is CASSQDQLVSGIGNYGYTF. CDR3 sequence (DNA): TGCGCCAGCAGCCAAGATCAGCTCGTGTCGGGGATAGGGAACTATGGCTACACCTTC.

DNA for the CDR3: TGTGCCAGCAGCCAAGATCGCGGGGCCCACACAGATACGCAGTATTTT. This gives the protein CASSQDRGAHTDTQYF. V gene TRBV4-2 combines with J gene TRBJ2-3, with TRBD2 as a possible D gene (6 bases). V was cut by 0 bases and J by 2 bases, with 12 bases left in between. The CDR3 runs 16 residues. Germline lookup yields CDR1 LGHNA and CDR2 YNFKEQ.

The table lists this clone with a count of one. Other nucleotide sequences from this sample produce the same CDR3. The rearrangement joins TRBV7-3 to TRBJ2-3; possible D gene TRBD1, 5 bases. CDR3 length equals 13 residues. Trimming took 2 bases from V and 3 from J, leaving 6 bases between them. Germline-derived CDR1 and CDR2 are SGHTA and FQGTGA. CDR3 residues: CASSLQGTDTQYF. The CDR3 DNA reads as TGTGCCAGCAGCTTACAGGGAACAGATACGCAGTATTTT.

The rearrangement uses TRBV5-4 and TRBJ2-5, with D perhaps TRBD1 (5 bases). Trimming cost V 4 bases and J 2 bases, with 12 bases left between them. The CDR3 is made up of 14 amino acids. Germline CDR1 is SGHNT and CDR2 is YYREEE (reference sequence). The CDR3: CASSPDSYQETQYF. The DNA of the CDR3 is TGTGCCAGCAGCCCCGACAGTTATCAAGAGACCCAGTACTTC.

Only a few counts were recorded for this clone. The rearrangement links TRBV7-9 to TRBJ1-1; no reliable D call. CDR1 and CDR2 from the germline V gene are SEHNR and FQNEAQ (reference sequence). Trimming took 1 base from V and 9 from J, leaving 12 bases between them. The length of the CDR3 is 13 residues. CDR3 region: CASSLESQEQAFF. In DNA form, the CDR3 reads TGTGCCAGCAGCTTAGAATCGCAGGAACAAGCTTTCTTT.

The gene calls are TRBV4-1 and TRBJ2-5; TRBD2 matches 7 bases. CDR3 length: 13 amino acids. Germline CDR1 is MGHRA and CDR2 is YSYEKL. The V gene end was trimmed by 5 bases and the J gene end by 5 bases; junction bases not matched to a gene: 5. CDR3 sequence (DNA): TGCGCCAGCAGCTTAATCGGGGGGGAGACCCAGTACTTC. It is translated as CASSLIGGETQYF.

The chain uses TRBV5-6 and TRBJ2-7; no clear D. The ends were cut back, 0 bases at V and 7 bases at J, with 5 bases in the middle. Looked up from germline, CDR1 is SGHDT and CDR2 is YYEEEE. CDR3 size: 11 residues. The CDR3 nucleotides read TGTGCCAGCAGCTTGGGGAGAGAGCAGTACTTC. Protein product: CASSLGREQYF.

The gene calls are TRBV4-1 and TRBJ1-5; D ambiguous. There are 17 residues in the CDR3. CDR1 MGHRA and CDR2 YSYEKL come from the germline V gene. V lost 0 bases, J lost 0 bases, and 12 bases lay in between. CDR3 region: CASSQDGLGISNQPQHF. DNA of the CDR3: TGCGCCAGCAGCCAAGATGGACTGGGGATTAGCAATCAGCCCCAGCATTTT.

CDR3 sequence reads: CASRSGQYSNQPQHF. CDR3 nucleotides: TGTGCCAGTCGGTCGGGACAGTATAGCAATCAGCCCCAGCATTTT. This chain links TRBV27 with TRBJ1-5, with 7 bases matching TRBD1. This CDR3 is 15 amino acids long. Germline CDR1 and CDR2: MNHEY and SMNVEV (reference sequence). The V and J ends lost 9 bases and 0 bases, in that order; junction bases with no gene match: 8.

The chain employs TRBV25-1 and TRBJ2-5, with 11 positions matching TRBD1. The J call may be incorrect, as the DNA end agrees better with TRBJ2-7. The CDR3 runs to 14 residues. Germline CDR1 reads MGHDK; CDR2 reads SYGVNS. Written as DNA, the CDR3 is TGTGCCAGCAGTCGGACAGGGGGCCCCTACGAGCAGTACTTC. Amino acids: CASSRTGGPYEQYF.

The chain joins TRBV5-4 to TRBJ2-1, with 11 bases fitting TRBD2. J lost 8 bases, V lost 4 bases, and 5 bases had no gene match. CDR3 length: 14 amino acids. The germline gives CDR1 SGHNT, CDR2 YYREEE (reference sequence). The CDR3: CASSRSGGAHEQFF. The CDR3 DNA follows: TGTGCCAGCAGCCGTAGCGGGGGGGCACATGAGCAGTTCTTC.

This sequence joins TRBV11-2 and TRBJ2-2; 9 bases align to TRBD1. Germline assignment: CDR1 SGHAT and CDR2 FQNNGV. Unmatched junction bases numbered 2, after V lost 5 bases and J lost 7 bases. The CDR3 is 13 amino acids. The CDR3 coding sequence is TGTGCCAGCAGCACGACAGGGGGCGGGGAGCTGTTTTTT. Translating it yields CASSTTGGGELFF.

The CDR3 DNA follows: TGTGCCAGCAGCCAAGTCCTAGTCGGCAATGAGCAGTTCTTC. Protein product: CASSQVLVGNEQFF. This sequence joins TRBV7-2 and TRBJ2-1; D not resolved. Trimming shortened V by 5 bases and J by 6 bases, and 14 bases separated the two germline ends. The CDR3 is 14 amino acids. The germline CDR1 and CDR2 sequences are SGHTA and FQGNSA.

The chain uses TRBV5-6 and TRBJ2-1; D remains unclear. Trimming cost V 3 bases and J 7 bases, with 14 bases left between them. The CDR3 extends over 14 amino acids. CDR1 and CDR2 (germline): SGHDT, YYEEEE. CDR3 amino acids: CASSSHPTANEQFF. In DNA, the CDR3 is TGTGCCAGCAGCTCCCATCCGACTGCAAATGAGCAGTTCTTC.

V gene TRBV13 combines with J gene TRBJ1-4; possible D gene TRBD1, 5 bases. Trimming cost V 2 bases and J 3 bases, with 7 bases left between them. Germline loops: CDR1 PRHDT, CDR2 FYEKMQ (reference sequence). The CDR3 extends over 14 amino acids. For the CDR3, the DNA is TGTGCCAGCAGCTTAAGGGGTCCTAATGAAAAACTGTTTTTT. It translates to CASSLRGPNEKLFF.

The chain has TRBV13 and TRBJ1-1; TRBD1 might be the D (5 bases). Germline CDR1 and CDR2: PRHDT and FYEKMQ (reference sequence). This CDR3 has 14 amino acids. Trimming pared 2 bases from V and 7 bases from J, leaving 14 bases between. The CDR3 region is CASSLKWGVGEAFF. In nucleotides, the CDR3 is TGTGCCAGCAGCTTAAAATGGGGGGTGGGTGAAGCTTTCTTT.

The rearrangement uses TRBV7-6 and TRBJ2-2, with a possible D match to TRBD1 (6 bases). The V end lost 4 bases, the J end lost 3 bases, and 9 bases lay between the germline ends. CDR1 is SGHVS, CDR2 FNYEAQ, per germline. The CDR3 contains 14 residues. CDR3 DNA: TGTGCCAGCAGCTCGGGACAATACACCGGGGAGCTGTTTTTT. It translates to CASSSGQYTGELFF.

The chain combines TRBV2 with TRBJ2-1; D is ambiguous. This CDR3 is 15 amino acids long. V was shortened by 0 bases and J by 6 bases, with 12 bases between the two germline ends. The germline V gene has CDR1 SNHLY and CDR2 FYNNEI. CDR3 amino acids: CASSEALGTANEQFF. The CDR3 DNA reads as TGTGCCAGCAGTGAAGCGCTAGGCACTGCCAATGAGCAGTTCTTC.

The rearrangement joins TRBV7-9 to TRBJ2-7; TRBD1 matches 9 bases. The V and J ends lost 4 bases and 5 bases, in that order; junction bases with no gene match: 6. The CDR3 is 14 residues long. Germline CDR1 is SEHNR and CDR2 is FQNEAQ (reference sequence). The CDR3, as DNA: TGTGCCAGCAGCTCGGGACAGGGTCGCCACGAGCAGTACTTC. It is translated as CASSSGQGRHEQYF.

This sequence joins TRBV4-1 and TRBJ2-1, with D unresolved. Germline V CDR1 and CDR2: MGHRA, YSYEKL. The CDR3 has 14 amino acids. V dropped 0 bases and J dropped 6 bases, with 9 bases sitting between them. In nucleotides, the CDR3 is TGCGCCAGCAGCCAAGATAAGGTAGCCAATGAGCAGTTCTTC. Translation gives CASSQDKVANEQFF.

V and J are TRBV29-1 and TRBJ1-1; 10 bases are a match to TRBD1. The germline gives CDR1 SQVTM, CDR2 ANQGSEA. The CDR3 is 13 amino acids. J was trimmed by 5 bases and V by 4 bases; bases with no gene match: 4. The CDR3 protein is CSVGTGGGTEAFF. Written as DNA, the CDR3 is TGCAGCGTTGGGACAGGGGGAGGGACTGAAGCTTTCTTT.

The CDR3 nucleotides read TGTGCCACCCGTTGGACTAGCGGCCCCGGGGAGCTGTTTTTT. Its translation: CATRWTSGPGELFF. V and J are TRBV6-6 and TRBJ2-2, with TRBD2 matching 10 bases. CDR1 and CDR2 from the germline V gene are MNHNY and SVGAGI (reference sequence). The CDR3 has 14 residues. V dropped 10 bases and J dropped 6; count of bases not matched to a gene: 8.